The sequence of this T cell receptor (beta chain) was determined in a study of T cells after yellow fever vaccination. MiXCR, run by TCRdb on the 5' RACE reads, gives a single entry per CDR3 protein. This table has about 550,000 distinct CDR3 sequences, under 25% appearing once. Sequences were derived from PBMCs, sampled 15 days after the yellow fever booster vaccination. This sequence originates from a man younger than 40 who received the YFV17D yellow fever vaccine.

The CDR3 DNA sequence: TGTGCCAGCTCGTACAGGGGGCGTCGGACTGAAGCTTTCTTT. It translates to CASSYRGRRTEAFF. The chain joins TRBV18 to TRBJ1-1; 9 bases map to TRBD1. Looked up from germline, CDR1 is KGHSH and CDR2 is LQKENI. J was trimmed by 5 bases and V by 6 bases; bases with no gene match: 7. The CDR3 sequence is 14 residues long.